Below, 29 T cell receptor beta chains from the same sample are listed, as sequenced in a study of blood T cell repertoires in COVID-19. TCRdb's copy holds only in-frame clones and misses some; the assay was immunoSEQ multiplex PCR. This table holds about 150,000 clones, approximately 79% found once. The sequencing sample was made of PBMCs or T cells enriched from blood (not recorded which). The receptors were sampled from a middle-aged man who had recovered from COVID-19.

This clone came up once. The V gene is TRBV24-1, the J gene TRBJ2-2; maybe TRBD2 (6 bases). The germline CDR1 and CDR2 sequences are KGHDR and SFDVKD. This CDR3 is 15 amino acids long. Deletions cut 4 bases from V and 4 bases from J, with 12 bases between. CDR3 protein: CATSEGGWGTGELFF. The CDR3 DNA is TGTGCCACCAGTGAGGGGGGATGGGGCACCGGGGAGCTGTTTTTT.

The chain carries TRBV18 and TRBJ1-1, with TRBD1 as a possible D gene (5 bases). The CDR3 is 14 amino acids. The V end lost 5 bases, the J end lost 8 bases, and 18 bases lay between the germline ends. The germline V gene has CDR1 KGHSH and CDR2 LQKENI. CDR3 DNA: TGTGCCAGCTCATCCGGACATCAGGGAGGGGAAGCTTTCTTT. It encodes CASSSGHQGGEAFF.

The V call is TRBV5-5, the J call TRBJ2-1, with 10 bases identical to TRBD1. CDR3 length: 16 amino acids. Germline CDR1 reads SGHKS; CDR2 reads YYEKEE (reference sequence). J gave up 2 bases and V 2 bases, and 4 bases lay outside the gene matches. CDR3 nucleotides: TGTGCCAGCAGCTTAATGACAGGGGGCCCCTACAATGAGCAGTTCTTC. It is translated as CASSLMTGGPYNEQFF.

As regards this clone: Mismatch with germline at one junction end may stem from a read error. V and J are TRBV7-7 and TRBJ1-1; 9 bases map to TRBD1. The CDR3 extends over 17 amino acids. Germline V CDR1 and CDR2: SSHAT, FNYEAQ (reference sequence). DNA of the CDR3: TGTGCTAGCAGCTTATCGGGACAGGGTAAGGGGAACACTGAAGCTTTCTTT. Its protein product is CASSLSGQGKGNTEAFF.

The V and J genes are TRBV6-5 and TRBJ2-3; D possibly corresponds to TRBD1 (6 bases). In germline, CDR1 is MNHEY, CDR2 SVGAGI. The CDR3 loop spans 15 amino acids. V dropped 2 bases and J dropped 0 bases, with 9 bases sitting between them. CDR3 loop: CASSYTGSSTDTQYF. The CDR3 nucleotides read TGTGCCAGCAGTTACACAGGGTCTAGCACAGATACGCAGTATTTT.

The chain is built from TRBV27 and TRBJ1-5; no clear D. V lost 5 bases to trimming and J lost 0 bases, with 17 bases between them. Germline lookup yields CDR1 MNHEY and CDR2 SMNVEV (reference sequence). The CDR3 covers 17 residues. The CDR3 is CASSPPPGRDSNQPQHF. The CDR3, as DNA: TGTGCCAGCAGTCCCCCCCCTGGACGGGATAGCAATCAGCCCCAGCATTTT.

The chain joins TRBV9 to TRBJ2-5; 8 bases are a match to TRBD2. The length of the CDR3 is 16 residues. V was pared by 4 bases and J by 5 bases, with 13 bases of the junction left unmatched. Looked up from germline, CDR1 is SGDLS and CDR2 is YYNGEE. The DNA of the CDR3 is TGTGCCAGCAGCCCCCGGGGAGCGGGGGTATATGAGACCCAGTACTTC. Its protein is CASSPRGAGVYETQYF.

The J gene is TRBJ1-6, the V gene TRBV3-1 (or the pseudogene TRBV3-2); 11 nucleotides match TRBD1. This CDR3 is built from 16 residues. Trimming took 4 bases from V and 5 from J; bases not matched to a gene: 4. Germline V lookup: CDR1 LGHDT, CDR2 YNNKEL (reference sequence). CDR3: CASSRGTGGNNSPLHF. The DNA for the CDR3 is TGTGCCAGCAGCCGGGGGACAGGGGGTAATAATTCACCCCTCCACTTT.

V and J are TRBV27 and TRBJ1-2, with D perhaps matching TRBD1 (5 bases). Trimming removed 2 bases from V and 4 bases from J, with 20 bases in between. The CDR3 spans 17 residues. CDR1 MNHEY and CDR2 SMNVEV come from the germline V gene (reference sequence). The CDR3 nucleotides read TGTGCCAGCAGTTTACATGCCAGGGAGGTAAAGGGCTATGGCTACACCTTC. Encoded protein: CASSLHAREVKGYGYTF.

V usage is TRBV4-1 and J usage is TRBJ1-1; D ambiguous. Germline CDR1 and CDR2: MGHRA and YSYEKL. V was pared by 4 bases and J by 1 base, with 7 bases between. CDR3 length: 13 residues. CDR3 sequence (DNA): TGCGCCAGCAGCCTGAGCGGGAACACTGAAGCTTTCTTT. This sequence encodes CASSLSGNTEAFF.

The chain recombines TRBV5-1 with TRBJ1-1, with 9 bases lining up with TRBD1. In germline, CDR1 is SGHRS, CDR2 YFSETQ. The CDR3 loop spans 15 amino acids. The V segment lost 1 base and the J segment 4 bases; nucleotides outside the gene matches: 5. As DNA, the CDR3 is TGCGCCAGCAGCTTGTCACAGGGGGCGGGCACTGAAGCTTTCTTT. It translates to CASSLSQGAGTEAFF.

V usage is TRBV18 and J usage is TRBJ1-2, with D possibly TRBD1 on 5 matching bases. The CDR3 spans 15 residues. Per germline, CDR1 KGHSH and CDR2 LQKENI. Trimming took 3 bases from V and 8 from J, leaving 19 bases between them. The CDR3 nucleotides are TGTGCCAGCTCACCTTCCCAGGGAAAGATCGGCGGCTACACCTTC. Its protein is CASSPSQGKIGGYTF.

The chain joins TRBV4-2 to TRBJ1-6; 12 bases fit TRBD1. In germline, CDR1 is LGHNA, CDR2 YNFKEQ. With 0 bases clipped from V and 8 bases from J, the junction kept 2 bases outside the gene matches. The CDR3 sequence is 16 residues long. The CDR3: CASSQDRDRGHSPLHF. DNA for the CDR3: TGTGCCAGCAGCCAAGATAGGGACAGGGGGCATTCACCCCTCCACTTT.

V is TRBV2 and J is TRBJ2-6; the match to TRBD1 covers 8 bases. With 6 bases clipped from V and 3 bases from J, the junction kept 4 bases outside the gene matches. Germline values: CDR1 SNHLY, CDR2 FYNNEI. This CDR3 comprises 15 residues. In DNA form, the CDR3 reads TGTGCCAGCAGCGATACAGGGGGTGGGGCCAACGTCCTGACTTTC. As protein: CASSDTGGGANVLTF. Based on the CDR3 plus reference TRBV2 and TRBJ2-6, the full variable domain is EPEVTQTPSHQVTQMGQEVILRCVPISNHLYFYWYRQILGQKVEFLVSFYNNEISEKSEIFDDQFSVERPDGSNFTLKIRSTKLEDSAMYFCASSDTGGGANVLTFGAGSRLTVL.

The chain combines TRBV5-1 with TRBJ2-1; 8 bases agree with TRBD1. Unmatched junction bases numbered 3, after V lost 4 bases and J lost 3 bases. Germline CDR1 and CDR2: SGHRS and YFSETQ. This CDR3 contains 14 residues. CDR3 in amino acids: CASSPGQGYNEQFF. In nucleotides, the CDR3 is TGCGCCAGCAGCCCTGGACAGGGCTACAATGAGCAGTTCTTC.

This rearrangement joins TRBV4-1 to TRBJ2-3; 11 bases line up with TRBD2. The CDR3 sequence is 15 residues long. Germline CDR1 MGHRA, CDR2 YSYEKL. Germline trimming cut 2 bases from V and 3 bases from J; bases unmatched to any gene: 1. The chain's CDR3 is CASSQLAGGTDTQYF. DNA for the CDR3: TGCGCCAGCAGCCAACTAGCGGGGGGTACAGATACGCAGTATTTT.

With regard to this clone: Germline is not matched at one junction end, which may reflect a read error. The chain joins TRBV29-1 to TRBJ1-1; the D gene is possibly TRBD1 (6 bases). The CDR3 is 13 amino acids. CDR1 SQVTM and CDR2 ANQGSEA come from the germline V gene. CDR3 sequence: CSVKEQGITEAFF. CDR3 bases: TGCAGCGTTAAAGAACAGGGAATTACTGAAGCTTTCTTT.

In this sample, this clone turned up many times. The chain combines TRBV7-9 with TRBJ2-5, with TRBD2 identical over 15 bases. Germline V gene lookup returns CDR1 SEHNR and CDR2 FQNEAQ (reference sequence). V dropped 4 bases and J dropped 4; count of bases not matched to a gene: 13. The CDR3 consists of 19 residues. CDR3 sequence (DNA): TGTGCCAGCAGCTACCGGACTAGCGGGGGGGCCGGCGGAAGAGAGACCCAGTACTTC. This encodes CASSYRTSGGAGGRETQYF. The variable domain in full, with the rest retrieved from reference TRBV7-9 and TRBJ2-5, is DTGVSQNPRHKITKRGQNVTFRCDPISEHNRLYWYRQTLGQGPEFLTYFQNEAQLEKSRLLSDRFSAERPKGSFSTLEIQRTEQGDSAMYLCASSYRTSGGAGGRETQYFGPGTRLLVL.

The chain carries TRBV7-9 and TRBJ1-2, with 8 positions matching TRBD1. The germline CDR1 and CDR2 sequences are SEHNR and FQNEAQ (reference sequence). V gave up 5 bases and J gave up 3 bases; unmatched junction bases: 5. The CDR3 loop spans 14 amino acids. CDR3 residues: CASSAAGGDYGYTF. The CDR3 DNA reads TGTGCCAGCAGCGCCGCAGGGGGCGACTATGGCTACACCTTC.

The rearrangement links TRBV30 to TRBJ1-6, with 8 bases identical to TRBD1. Unmatched junction bases numbered 8, after V lost 5 bases and J lost 5 bases. The CDR3 loop spans 15 amino acids. Germline loops: CDR1 GTSNPN, CDR2 SVGIG (reference sequence). CDR3 residues: CAWDHRDRNNSPLHF. CDR3 nucleotide sequence: TGTGCCTGGGATCACCGGGACAGGAATAATTCACCCCTCCACTTT.

The chain is built from TRBV19 and TRBJ2-2; 8 nucleotides match TRBD1. The CDR3 has 14 residues. The J segment lost 6 bases and the V segment lost 4 bases, leaving 4 bases of the junction unmatched. Germline V CDR1 and CDR2: LNHDA, SQIVND (reference sequence). The CDR3 DNA sequence: TGTGCCAGTAGTAGGACAGGGCGGGCCGGGGAGCTGTTTTTT. Its protein product is CASSRTGRAGELFF.

The chain carries TRBV24-1 and TRBJ1-5, with 9 nucleotides matching TRBD1. After removal of 3 bases from V and 4 bases from J, the junction contained 12 bases not matched to a gene. Germline CDR1 reads KGHDR; CDR2 reads SFDVKD. The CDR3 spans 18 residues. The DNA of the CDR3 is TGTGCCACCAGTGATCCGACCGATTACAGGGGGCAGAATCAGCCCCAGCATTTT. As protein: CATSDPTDYRGQNQPQHF.

The genes are TRBV27 and TRBJ1-6, with D maybe TRBD1 (5 bases). Germline V gene data show CDR1 as MNHEY and CDR2 as SMNVEV (reference sequence). The ends were cut back, 3 bases at V and 9 bases at J, with 15 bases in the middle. There are 15 residues in the CDR3. The CDR3 DNA reads as TGTGCCAGCAGTTTCACAGGATTGAGTATTTCACCCCTCCACTTT. Translation gives CASSFTGLSISPLHF.

This clone was found once. The chain uses TRBV15 and TRBJ1-2, with no clear D. The CDR3 is made up of 11 amino acids. Germline CDR1 and CDR2: LNHNV and YYDKDF (reference sequence). Trimming pared 9 bases from V and 6 bases from J, leaving 11 bases between. The CDR3 DNA follows: TGTGCCACTCGGGGTTCCGATGGCTACACCTTC. Translated: CATRGSDGYTF.

The table lists this clone with a count of one. The V and J genes are TRBV7-9 and TRBJ2-2; TRBD2 aligns across 8 bases. There are 16 residues in the CDR3. Germline V gene data show CDR1 as SEHNR and CDR2 as FQNEAQ (reference sequence). J lost 5 bases, V lost 5 bases, and 10 bases had no gene match. The CDR3 region is CASSTWTSNDTGELFF. CDR3 nucleotide sequence: TGTGCCAGCAGCACTTGGACTAGCAACGATACCGGGGAGCTGTTTTTT.

This sequence joins TRBV7-3 and TRBJ2-3; 12 nucleotides align to TRBD2. Germline V lookup: CDR1 SGHTA, CDR2 FQGTGA. The V gene end was trimmed by 5 bases and the J gene end by 0 bases; junction bases not matched to a gene: 9. The CDR3 has 18 residues. CDR3 residues: CASSRRLAGGPSTDTQYF. CDR3 nucleotides: TGTGCCAGCAGCCGCCGCCTAGCGGGGGGGCCTAGCACAGATACGCAGTATTTT.

This clone was seen just once. The rearrangement joins TRBV5-1 to TRBJ2-2; TRBD1 is a possible D gene (6 bases). V dropped 2 bases and J dropped 6 bases, with 11 bases sitting between them. Per germline, CDR1 SGHRS and CDR2 YFSETQ. The CDR3 spans 14 residues. The CDR3: CASSLQGSAGELFF. DNA for the CDR3: TGCGCCAGCAGCTTACAGGGATCTGCCGGGGAGCTGTTTTTT.

The CDR3 nucleotides are TGTGCCAGCAGCGTAGAACCAGGGAACACTGAAGCTTTCTTT. Its translation is CASSVEPGNTEAFF. This sequence joins TRBV9 and TRBJ1-1; D not certain. Germline V gene data show CDR1 as SGDLS and CDR2 as YYNGEE. The V end lost 0 bases, the J end lost 1 base, and 7 bases lay between the germline ends. The CDR3 length is 14 residues.

The J gene is TRBJ1-5, the V gene TRBV3-1 (or the pseudogene TRBV3-2); D is unresolved. Looked up from germline, CDR1 is LGHDT and CDR2 is YNNKEL (reference sequence). V shed 1 base and J shed 7 bases, with 8 bases lying between them. The CDR3 has 13 residues. The DNA of the CDR3 is TGTGCCAGCAGCCAAGGGTCAGGCCAGCCCCAGCATTTT. Its translation is CASSQGSGQPQHF.